The rows below give T cell receptor beta chains drawn from one sample of a study of radiation and T cells in renal cell carcinoma. Clones were read by immunoSEQ multiplex PCR, and TCRdb kept only the in-frame ones, dropping some. Here the sample spans around 130,000 clones, 75% to 85% being singletons. Here the sequenced sample was blood, taken from a patient whose treatment included radiotherapy and nephrectomy. The receptors here all came from a woman in her sixties or seventies with renal cell carcinoma. CDR3s include the opening cysteine and the closing phenylalanine or tryptophan. The D gene is left open where the match is weak. Clone size is given for some rows only: seen once, a few or many times, or a class if the clone is expanded.

v_call: TRBV25-1; clone_size: .; d_call: TRBD1; j_call: TRBJ1-3; cdr3_aa: CASSHRDRAPGNTIYF; cdr3_nt: TGTGCCAGCAGTCACCGGGACAGGGCCCCTGGAAACACCATATATTTT
v_call: TRBV19; clone_size: .; d_call: .; j_call: TRBJ2-7; cdr3_aa: CASTGWGRDYEQYF; cdr3_nt: TGTGCCAGTACCGGTTGGGGCAGGGACTACGAGCAGTACTTC
v_call: TRBV19; clone_size: once; d_call: .; j_call: TRBJ1-1; cdr3_aa: CASSIDSPLEAFF; cdr3_nt: TGTGCCAGTAGTATAGATTCCCCACTTGAAGCTTTCTTT
v_call: TRBV6-6; clone_size: .; d_call: .; j_call: TRBJ1-2; cdr3_aa: CASSLTGAGYGYTF; cdr3_nt: TGTGCCAGCAGTCTCACGGGGGCAGGGTATGGCTACACCTTC
v_call: TRBV28; clone_size: .; d_call: .; j_call: TRBJ1-2; cdr3_aa: CASMDRFSGGNYGYTF; cdr3_nt: TGTGCCAGCATGGACAGATTCTCTGGGGGAAACTATGGCTACACCTTC
v_call: TRBV11-2; clone_size: .; d_call: .; j_call: TRBJ2-7; cdr3_aa: CASSLDSVAAEYF; cdr3_nt: TGTGCCAGCAGCTTAGATAGTGTGGCAGCAGAGTACTTC
v_call: TRBV5-5; clone_size: .; d_call: TRBD1; j_call: TRBJ2-6; cdr3_aa: CASSKGDRAQRGANVLTF; cdr3_nt: TGTGCCAGCAGCAAAGGGGACAGGGCCCAAAGAGGGGCCAACGTCCTGACTTTC
v_call: TRBV2; clone_size: once; d_call: TRBD1; j_call: TRBJ1-2; cdr3_aa: CASTRRQGDGYTF; cdr3_nt: TGTGCCAGCACACGGCGTCAGGGGGATGGCTACACCTTC
v_call: TRBV28; clone_size: .; d_call: .; j_call: TRBJ1-2; cdr3_aa: CASSFSGYGYTF; cdr3_nt: TGTGCCAGCAGTTTTTCGGGATATGGCTACACCTTC
v_call: TRBV7-6; clone_size: .; d_call: .; j_call: TRBJ1-1; cdr3_aa: CASSPSRQFNTEAFF; cdr3_nt: TGTGCCAGCAGCCCCTCCAGACAATTCAACACTGAAGCTTTCTTT
v_call: TRBV7-2; clone_size: .; d_call: .; j_call: TRBJ2-7; cdr3_aa: CASSLAANWDVLDEQYF; cdr3_nt: TGTGCCAGCAGCTTAGCTGCTAATTGGGACGTTCTCGACGAGCAGTACTTC
v_call: TRBV5-6; clone_size: once; d_call: .; j_call: TRBJ2-2; cdr3_aa: CASSLGRTGELFF; cdr3_nt: TGTGCCAGCAGTCTTGGACGGACCGGGGAGCTGTTTTTT
v_call: TRBV5-4; clone_size: few; d_call: .; j_call: TRBJ2-7; cdr3_aa: CASSLAGASYEQYF; cdr3_nt: TGTGCCAGCAGCTTAGCGGGTGCCTCCTACGAGCAGTACTTC
v_call: TRBV10-2; clone_size: .; d_call: TRBD2; j_call: TRBJ2-3; cdr3_aa: CASRTSGSGDTQYF; cdr3_nt: TGCGCCTCCCGGACTAGCGGGAGCGGAGATACGCAGTATTTT
v_call: TRBV18; clone_size: .; d_call: TRBD1; j_call: TRBJ1-5; cdr3_aa: CASSLSGQGNQPQHF; cdr3_nt: TGTGCCAGCTCACTCTCAGGACAGGGGAATCAGCCCCAGCATTTT
v_call: TRBV15; clone_size: .; d_call: .; j_call: TRBJ1-5; cdr3_aa: CATSRSWGLNQPQHF; cdr3_nt: TGTGCCACCAGCAGAAGTTGGGGCCTAAATCAGCCCCAGCATTTT
v_call: TRBV5-5; clone_size: .; d_call: .; j_call: TRBJ2-3; cdr3_aa: CASSLESTTDTQYF; cdr3_nt: TGTGCCAGCAGCTTGGAGTCGACCACAGATACGCAGTATTTT
v_call: TRBV2; clone_size: few; d_call: .; j_call: TRBJ2-5; cdr3_aa: CASSEVFQETQYF; cdr3_nt: TGTGCCAGCAGTGAAGTGTTTCAAGAGACCCAGTACTTC
v_call: TRBV4-3; clone_size: .; d_call: .; j_call: TRBJ2-2; cdr3_aa: CASSQDLLQGTNTGELFF; cdr3_nt: TGCGCCAGCAGCCAAGATCTTCTCCAGGGGACGAACACCGGGGAGCTGTTTTTT
v_call: TRBV27; clone_size: .; d_call: .; j_call: TRBJ2-7; cdr3_aa: CASSSRIYPEQYF; cdr3_nt: TGTGCCAGCAGTTCACGGATCTATCCCGAGCAGTACTTC
v_call: TRBV11-3; clone_size: .; d_call: .; j_call: TRBJ2-5; cdr3_aa: CASSFRGGRRGQETQYF; cdr3_nt: TGTGCCAGCAGCTTTCGTGGGGGCCGTAGAGGACAAGAGACCCAGTACTTC
v_call: TRBV7-2; clone_size: .; d_call: .; j_call: TRBJ2-6; cdr3_aa: CASSRSGASGANVLTF; cdr3_nt: TGTGCCAGCAGCCGTAGCGGTGCCTCTGGGGCCAACGTCCTGACTTTC
v_call: TRBV5-1; clone_size: .; d_call: .; j_call: TRBJ1-1; cdr3_aa: CASSLDLGRTEAFF; cdr3_nt: TGCGCCAGCAGCTTGGATCTCGGGCGGACTGAAGCTTTCTTT
v_call: TRBV9; clone_size: once; d_call: TRBD1; j_call: TRBJ2-7; cdr3_aa: CASSATGTGQYEQYF; cdr3_nt: TGTGCCAGCAGCGCCACCGGGACAGGGCAGTACGAGCAGTACTTC
v_call: TRBV10-3; clone_size: .; d_call: .; j_call: TRBJ1-2; cdr3_aa: CAISELPGDNYGYTF; cdr3_nt: TGTGCCATCAGTGAGTTACCAGGGGACAACTATGGCTACACCTTC
v_call: TRBV13; clone_size: .; d_call: TRBD1; j_call: TRBJ1-1; cdr3_aa: CASSAPGQGNTEAFF; cdr3_nt: TGTGCCAGCAGCGCACCGGGACAGGGGAACACTGAAGCTTTCTTT
v_call: TRBV19; clone_size: once; d_call: .; j_call: TRBJ1-4; cdr3_aa: CASSTTGTNEKLFF; cdr3_nt: TGTGCCAGTAGTACGACAGGAACTAATGAAAAACTGTTTTTT
v_call: TRBV4-1; clone_size: .; d_call: TRBD1; j_call: TRBJ1-6; cdr3_aa: CASSQNWGQSYNSPLHF; cdr3_nt: TGCGCCAGCAGCCAAAACTGGGGACAGTCCTATAATTCACCCCTCCACTTT
v_call: TRBV6-5; clone_size: .; d_call: .; j_call: TRBJ1-2; cdr3_aa: CASTPQGRVYGYTF; cdr3_nt: TGTGCCAGCACCCCTCAGGGGCGAGTCTATGGCTACACCTTC
v_call: TRBV21-1; clone_size: .; d_call: .; j_call: TRBJ2-7; cdr3_aa: CASSKGEKGLREQYF; cdr3_nt: TGTGCCAGCAGCAAAGGCGAGAAGGGGCTGAGGGAGCAGTACTTC
v_call: TRBV7-9; clone_size: .; d_call: TRBD1; j_call: TRBJ1-1; cdr3_aa: CASSPPMGQGSAEAFF; cdr3_nt: TGTGCCAGCAGCCCACCTATGGGACAGGGGAGTGCTGAAGCTTTCTTT
v_call: TRBV11-2; clone_size: .; d_call: .; j_call: TRBJ1-2; cdr3_aa: CASSSGRNNYGYTF; cdr3_nt: TGTGCCAGCAGCTCCGGACGAAATAACTATGGCTACACCTTC
v_call: TRBV5-5; clone_size: .; d_call: .; j_call: TRBJ1-5; cdr3_aa: CASSLEGGQPQHF; cdr3_nt: TGTGCCAGCAGCTTGGAAGGAGGCCAGCCCCAGCATTTT
v_call: TRBV29-1; clone_size: .; d_call: TRBD1; j_call: TRBJ1-2; cdr3_aa: CSGGQGGDYGYTF; cdr3_nt: TGCAGCGGAGGACAGGGGGGTGACTATGGCTACACCTTC
v_call: TRBV5-1; clone_size: once; d_call: .; j_call: TRBJ2-1; cdr3_aa: CASSPWGESYNEQFF; cdr3_nt: TGCGCCAGCAGCCCGTGGGGGGAGTCCTACAATGAGCAGTTCTTC